Listed below are T cell receptor beta chains from one sample, sequenced in a study of post-analysis software for immune sequencing data. TCRdb independently ran MiXCR on the PCR reads; one entry per CDR3 protein. Here the sample spans fewer than 900,000 distinct CDR3 sequences, around 45% being singletons. Sequenced input: blood. The source of these receptors is a girl between 5 and 17 years old with multiple sclerosis. The CDR3 runs from the conserved cysteine through the conserved F or W. Fields, in order: D gene, J gene, V gene, clone size, CDR3 DNA, CDR3 protein. The D gene is left open where the match is weak. For some rows the clone size is stated as once, few or many, or as a class when expanded; others skip it.

- TRBJ2-7 TRBV12-3/TRBV12-4 - TGTGCCAGCAGGCCCCGGGACACCTCCTACGAGCAGTACTTC CASRPRDTSYEQYF
- TRBJ2-1 TRBV7-3 - TGTGCCAGCAGCCCCCGGTTTGACTCAAATGAGCAGTTCTTC CASSPRFDSNEQFF
- TRBJ2-7 TRBV29-1 few TGCAGCGTTGAAGTCGGGGCGGGACAGCCTTACGAGCAGTACTTC CSVEVGAGQPYEQYF
TRBD2 TRBJ2-7 TRBV13 few TGTGCCAGCAGCGGGAGACGTCTAGCGGGCTACTACGAGCAGTACTTC CASSGRRLAGYYEQYF
- TRBJ2-1 TRBV10-3 - TGTGCCATCAGTGATAATGGACATAGCAGGTTCCACAATGAGCAGTTCTTC CAISDNGHSRFHNEQFF
TRBD2 TRBJ2-3 TRBV29-1 - TGCAGCGTGGGGGTCCAGCGGGACACAGATACGCAGTATTTT CSVGVQRDTDTQYF
TRBD2 TRBJ2-7 TRBV20-1 - TGCAGTGCTAGCTCGTTAGGGCGGGAGGCCACCTACGAGCAGTACTTC CSASSLGREATYEQYF
- TRBJ2-2 TRBV5-1 - TGCGCCAGCAGCTTTAACAGTATCGGGGAGCTGTTTTTT CASSFNSIGELFF
TRBD2 TRBJ2-3 TRBV3-1 - TGTGCCAGCAGCCAGAGGACTAGCGGGCCCTATGACACAGATACGCAGTATTTT CASSQRTSGPYDTDTQYF
TRBD2 TRBJ2-1 TRBV7-7 - TGTGCTAGCAGCTTAGCGGCGGGAGATTACAATGAGCAGTTCTTC CASSLAAGDYNEQFF
- TRBJ1-2 TRBV6-2/TRBV6-3 - TGTGCCAGCAGCGACCCCTCTCTTTTTGGCTACACCTTC CASSDPSLFGYTF
TRBD2 TRBJ2-7 TRBV20-1 - TGCAGTGCTAGAGATGGGGTAGCGGGAGAGAACTCCTACGAGCAGTACTTC CSARDGVAGENSYEQYF
- TRBJ2-7 TRBV7-2 - TGTGCCAGCAGCTTAGCGTCCTCCTACGGGCAGTACTTC CASSLASSYGQYF
TRBD2 TRBJ2-1 TRBV6-2/TRBV6-3 - TGTGCCAGCAGTTACTTAGCGGGAGCCTACAATGAGCAGTTCTTC CASSYLAGAYNEQFF
- TRBJ2-3 TRBV3-1 - TGTGCCAGCAGCCGCCGTCGAGGGTTACCCCCCCGGGATACGCAGTATTTT CASSRRRGLPPRDTQYF
TRBD1 TRBJ2-5 TRBV29-1 - TGCAGCGTGGGACAGGTTCTTCAAGAGACCCAGTACTTC CSVGQVLQETQYF
- TRBJ2-7 TRBV7-3 few TGTGCCAGCAGCTTAAATTTGGGTGGCGAGCAGTACTTC CASSLNLGGEQYF
- TRBJ2-7 TRBV6-2/TRBV6-3 once TGTGCCAGCAGTTACTCGATGGGCCGGGGCGAGCAGTACTTC CASSYSMGRGEQYF
TRBD2 TRBJ2-5 TRBV2 - TGTGCCAGCGGGGCGGGAGGAAGGGAGACCCAGTACTTC CASGAGGRETQYF
- TRBJ2-1 TRBV7-2 - TGTGCCAGCAGCTTAGGCTCCCCGGGCGATGAGCAGTTCTTC CASSLGSPGDEQFF
TRBD2 TRBJ2-2 TRBV20-1 - TGCAGTGCTGGTATAGCGGGAGGGCCTAACGGGGAGCTGTTTTTT CSAGIAGGPNGELFF
- TRBJ2-1 TRBV7-3 few TGTGCCAGCAGCTTGGACCGACGGGAGTGGGATGAGCAGTTCTTC CASSLDRREWDEQFF
- TRBJ2-7 TRBV6-2/TRBV6-3 - TGTGCCAGCAGTTACCCAACCGCGGAGCAGTACTTC CASSYPTAEQYF
TRBD2 TRBJ2-3 TRBV5-1 - TGCGCCAGCAGTCGGGGACTAGCGGGAAACACAGATACGCAGTATTTT CASSRGLAGNTDTQYF
TRBD2 TRBJ2-1 TRBV28 few TGTGCCAGCAGTTCCCCGGGGGGGGTGTATGAGCAGTTCTTC CASSSPGGVYEQFF
- TRBJ1-2 TRBV4-1 few TGCGCCAGCAGCCAAGATAGGGGGACCGGGTATGGCTACACCTTC CASSQDRGTGYGYTF